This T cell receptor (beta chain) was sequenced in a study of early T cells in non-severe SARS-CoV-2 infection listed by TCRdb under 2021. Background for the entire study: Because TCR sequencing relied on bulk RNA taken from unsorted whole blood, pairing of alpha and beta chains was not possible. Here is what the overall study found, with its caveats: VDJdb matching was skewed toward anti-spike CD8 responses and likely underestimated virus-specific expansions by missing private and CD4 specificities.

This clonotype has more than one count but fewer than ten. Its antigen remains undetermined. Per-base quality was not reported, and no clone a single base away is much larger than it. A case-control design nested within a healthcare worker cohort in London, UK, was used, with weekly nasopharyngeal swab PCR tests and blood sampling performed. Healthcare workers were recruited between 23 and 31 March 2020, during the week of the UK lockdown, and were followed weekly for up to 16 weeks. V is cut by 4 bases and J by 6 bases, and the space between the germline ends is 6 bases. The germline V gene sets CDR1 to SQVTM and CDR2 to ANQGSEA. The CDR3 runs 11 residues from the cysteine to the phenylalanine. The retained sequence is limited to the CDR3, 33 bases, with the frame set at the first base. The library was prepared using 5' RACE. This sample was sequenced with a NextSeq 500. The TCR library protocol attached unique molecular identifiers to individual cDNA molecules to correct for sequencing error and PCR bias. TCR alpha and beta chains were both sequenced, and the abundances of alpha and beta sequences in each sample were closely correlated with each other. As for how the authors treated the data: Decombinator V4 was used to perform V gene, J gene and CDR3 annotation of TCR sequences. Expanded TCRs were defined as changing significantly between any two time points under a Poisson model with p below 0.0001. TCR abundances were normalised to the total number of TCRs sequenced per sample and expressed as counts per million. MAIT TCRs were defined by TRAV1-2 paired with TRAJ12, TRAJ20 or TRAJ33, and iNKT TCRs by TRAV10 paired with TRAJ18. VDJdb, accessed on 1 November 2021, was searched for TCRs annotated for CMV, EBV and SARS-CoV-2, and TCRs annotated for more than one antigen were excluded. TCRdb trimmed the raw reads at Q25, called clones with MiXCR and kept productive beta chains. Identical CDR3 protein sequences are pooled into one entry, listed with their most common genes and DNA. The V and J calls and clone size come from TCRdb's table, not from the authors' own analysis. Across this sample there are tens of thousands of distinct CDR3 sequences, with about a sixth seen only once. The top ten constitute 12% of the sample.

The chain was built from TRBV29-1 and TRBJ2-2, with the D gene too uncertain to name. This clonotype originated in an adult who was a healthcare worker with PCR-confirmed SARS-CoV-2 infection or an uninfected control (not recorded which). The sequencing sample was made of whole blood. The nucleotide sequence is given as TGCAGCGTTGGGTTCGCCGGGGAGCTGTTTTTT. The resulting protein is CSVGFAGELFF.